This TCR beta chain was found in a study of blood T cell repertoires in COVID-19. At the level of the study: The origin of the acute and convalescent COVID-19 samples was the United States, Italy and Spain.

The germline V gene has CDR1 SNHLY and CDR2 FYNNEI. The CDR3 length is 12 residues. The V and J ends lost 5 bases and 3 bases respectively, with 7 bases between them. Measured with immunoSEQ multiplex PCR; TCRdb has only the in-frame clones, and not every one. The data contain roughly 200,000 clones, more than 85% of them singletons. The sequence was collected from a woman aged 25-40 years with active or convalescent COVID-19. This chain joins TRBV2 and TRBJ2-5; D unclear. Material: peripheral blood. The CDR3 bases are TGTGCCAGCAGTTTAGTGGAAGAGACCCAGTACTTC. It yields the protein CASSLVEETQYF.